This T cell receptor (beta chain) appears in the sequencing data of a study of blood T cell repertoires in COVID-19 (dated by TCRdb to the early 2020s). In terms of the full investigation: Samples from collaborators originated in the United States, Italy and Spain and spanned both the acute and convalescent phases of COVID-19. The sample metadata nearly always contained a de-identified subject ID, COVID-19 status, age in years and sex. Deeply sampled blood TCRbeta repertoires from subjects exposed to, actively infected with, or recovered from COVID-19 were included in the dataset. The material from the prospective study consisted of cDNA or gDNA derived from T cells, B-cell-depleted T cells, or PBMCs. Where HLA class I and class II types were available, the types were taken from metadata supplied by the sample provider, not from assay-based typing. Samples were obtained from the ongoing ImmuneRACE study (first 160 participants) and from 1,000 to 1,500 subjects provided by 6 global collaborators. A freely available public database, intended as a resource for researchers studying the immune response to SARS-CoV-2, is where the repertoires were released.

Worth noting for this clone: No cognate antigen has been identified for it. No quality values exist for individual bases; no much larger clone is one base distant.

The CDR3 runs 16 amino acids, cysteine and phenylalanine included. Of all the DNA, just the CDR3 is kept, 48 bases in frame from base 1. V drops 5 bases and J drops 0 bases, leaving 11 bases in between. CDR1 and CDR2 are read off the germline V gene as SGHNT and YENEEA. TCRbeta CDR3 regions were amplified from genomic DNA by means of the immunoSEQ Assay, a bias-controlled multiplex PCR. Under the source paper's analysis protocol: The number of nucleated cells in each sample was estimated from the amplification of reference gene primers within the assay. To quantify the absolute abundance of each unique TCRbeta CDR3 rearrangement, sequence reads were collapsed and filtered. For each sample, productive Simpson clonality was calculated as the square root of Simpson's diversity index across productive rearrangements. This is the immuneACCESS table as TCRdb keeps it, with only in-frame sequences that have V and J called. A part of the clones is gone; compared with another copy, unresolved V genes explain less than half, and the rest is unexplained. V and J calls and clone size follow that table, whereas D and trimming were derived from the DNA. Counted in this sample were 200,000 to 300,000 clones; about nine tenths of them appeared once. Clones ranked in the top ten supply 6.2% of the sample.

The full study reports these points: The quantity of clinical and demographic metadata differed by source and by participant and was supplied without curation.

The collaborating institutions used their own protocols to collect whole blood in K2EDTA tubes. For TCRbeta analysis, collaborators shipped samples in one of three forms: frozen whole blood, isolated PBMCs, or DNA extracted from either of those sample types. The V and J genes are TRBV11-3 and TRBJ2-6; the D region possibly corresponds to TRBD2 (6 bases align). The sample comprised peripheral blood. The sequence derives from a man aged 55-75 years with acute or convalescent COVID-19. At the DNA level, the sequence is TGTGCCAGCAGCCGCGGGGTCAGCTCTGGGGCCAACGTCCTGACTTTC. It translates as CASSRGVSSGANVLTF.